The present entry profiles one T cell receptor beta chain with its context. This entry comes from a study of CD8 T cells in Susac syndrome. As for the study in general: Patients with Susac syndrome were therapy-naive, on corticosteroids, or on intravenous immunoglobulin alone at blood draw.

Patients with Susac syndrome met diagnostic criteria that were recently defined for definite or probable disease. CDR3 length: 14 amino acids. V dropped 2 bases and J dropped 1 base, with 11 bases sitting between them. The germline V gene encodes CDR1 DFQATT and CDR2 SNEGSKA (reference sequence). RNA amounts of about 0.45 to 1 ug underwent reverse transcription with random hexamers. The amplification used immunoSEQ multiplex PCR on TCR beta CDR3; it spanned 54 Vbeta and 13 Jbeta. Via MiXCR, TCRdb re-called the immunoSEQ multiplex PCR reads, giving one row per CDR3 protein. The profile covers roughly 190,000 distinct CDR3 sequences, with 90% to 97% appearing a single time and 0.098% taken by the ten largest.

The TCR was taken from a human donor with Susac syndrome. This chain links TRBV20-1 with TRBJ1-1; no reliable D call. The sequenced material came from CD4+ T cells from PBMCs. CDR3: CSARWTESNTEAFF. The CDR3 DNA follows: TGCAGTGCTAGATGGACCGAATCGAACACTGAAGCTTTCTTT.